These 3 T cell receptor beta chains share one sample of origin, sequenced in a study of cytomegalovirus exposure and HLA in healthy donors. Primers for the PCR totalled 60 Vbeta and 13 Jbeta. Only in-frame clones appear in the TCRdb table, and some are missing; sequencing was by immunoSEQ multiplex PCR. Here the sample spans approximately 300,000 clones, around 80% being singletons. Material: PBMCs. These receptors originate from a girl aged 2-10 years in good health and CMV-seronegative.

The rearrangement uses TRBV28 and TRBJ2-1; 7 bases map to TRBD2. J lost 3 bases, V lost 7 bases, and 3 bases had no gene match. Looked up from germline, CDR1 is MDHEN and CDR2 is SYDVKM. This CDR3 has 13 amino acids. CDR3 DNA sequence: TGTGCCAGCATGGGGGGGGTCTACAATGAGCAGTTCTTC. This encodes CASMGGVYNEQFF.

The gene calls are TRBV4-2 and TRBJ2-5, with 10 nucleotides matching TRBD2. Per germline, CDR1 LGHNA and CDR2 YNFKEQ. J lost 5 bases, V lost 5 bases, and 17 bases had no gene match. The CDR3 is 18 residues long. CDR3 residues: CASSSHQASGGAGETQYF. As DNA, the CDR3 is TGTGCCAGCAGCTCCCACCAGGCAAGCGGGGGGGCGGGGGAGACCCAGTACTTC.

This rearrangement joins TRBV7-6 to TRBJ2-2, with 9 bases aligning to TRBD2. Trimming took 5 bases from V and 5 from J; bases not matched to a gene: 6. Germline V gene lookup returns CDR1 SGHVS and CDR2 FNYEAQ. This CDR3 contains 15 residues. CDR3 sequence (DNA): TGTGCCAGCAGCACGATAGCGGGAGAAACCGGGGAGCTGTTTTTT. This gives the protein CASSTIAGETGELFF.